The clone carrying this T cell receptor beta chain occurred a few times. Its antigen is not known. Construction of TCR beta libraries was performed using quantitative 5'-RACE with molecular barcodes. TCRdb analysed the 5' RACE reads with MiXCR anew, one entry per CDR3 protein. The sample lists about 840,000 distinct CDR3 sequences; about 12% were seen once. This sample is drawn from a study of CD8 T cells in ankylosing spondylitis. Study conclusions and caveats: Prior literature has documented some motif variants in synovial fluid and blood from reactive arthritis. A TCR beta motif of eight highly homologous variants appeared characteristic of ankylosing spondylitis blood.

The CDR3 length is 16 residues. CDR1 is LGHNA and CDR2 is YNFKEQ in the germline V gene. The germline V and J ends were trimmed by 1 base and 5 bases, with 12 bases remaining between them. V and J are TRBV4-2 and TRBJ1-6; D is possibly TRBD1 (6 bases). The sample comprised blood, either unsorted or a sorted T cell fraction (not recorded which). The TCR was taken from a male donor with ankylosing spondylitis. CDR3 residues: CASSQGTAPNNSPLHF. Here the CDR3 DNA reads TGTGCCAGCAGCCAAGGGACAGCCCCGAATAATTCACCCCTCCACTTT.